The 31 T cell receptor beta chains given below trace back to one sample, sequenced in a study of identifying expanded T cells in peripheral blood. Sequencing used immunoSEQ multiplex PCR; TCRdb keeps in-frame clones, though not all of them. This sample has some 90,000 clones, with about 90% found just once. Sequencing used blood. The origin of the receptors is a person aged 18 to 75 in good health.

The rearrangement links TRBV11-2 to TRBJ2-3; D is possibly TRBD2 (6 bases). The CDR3 length is 16 residues. Germline lookup yields CDR1 SGHAT and CDR2 FQNNGV. Deletions cut 5 bases from V and 4 bases from J, with 19 bases between. Written as DNA, the CDR3 is TGTGCCAGCAGCGTAAAAAATAGCGGCTCAGCAGATACGCAGTATTTT. Encoded protein: CASSVKNSGSADTQYF.

The chain combines TRBV6-5 with TRBJ1-1, with D tentatively TRBD1 (6 bases). The germline CDR1 and CDR2 sequences are MNHEY and SVGAGI. V lost 6 bases and J lost 6, with 14 bases in between. CDR3 length: 13 residues. The CDR3 coding sequence is TGTGCCAGCAGACCTCAGGGGATCCCTGAAGCTTTCTTT. This translates into CASRPQGIPEAFF.

The chain is built from TRBV9 and TRBJ1-1, with D possibly matching TRBD1 (5 bases). V lost 3 bases and J 5 bases, leaving 11 bases between the germline ends. CDR1 and CDR2 from the germline V gene are SGDLS and YYNGEE. The CDR3 loop spans 13 amino acids. The CDR3 protein is CASSGGRGTEAFF. The CDR3 DNA follows: TGTGCCAGCAGCGGAGGTCGGGGGACTGAAGCTTTCTTT.

The chain recombines TRBV5-1 with TRBJ1-4, with 7 bases that match TRBD1. Germline V gene lookup returns CDR1 SGHRS and CDR2 YFSETQ. V trimming: 3 bases; J trimming: 7 bases; junction bases outside the gene matches: 6. CDR3 length equals 14 residues. The CDR3 reads CASSSTGVREKLFF. The CDR3 DNA sequence: TGCGCCAGCAGCTCCACAGGGGTTCGTGAAAAACTGTTTTTT.

This sequence joins TRBV2 and TRBJ2-7; D not resolved. In germline, CDR1 is SNHLY, CDR2 FYNNEI. This CDR3 has 14 amino acids. V dropped 4 bases and J dropped 2 bases, with 12 bases sitting between them. The CDR3 sequence: CASSGSLLTYEQYF. In DNA form, the CDR3 reads TGTGCCAGCAGTGGGAGTTTACTGACCTACGAGCAGTACTTC.

The V gene is TRBV5-1, the J gene TRBJ2-2, with 12 bases identical to TRBD2. The CDR3 sequence is 18 residues long. Trimming took 0 bases from V and 5 from J; bases not matched to a gene: 8. Germline V lookup: CDR1 SGHRS, CDR2 YFSETQ. CDR3 sequence: CASSLELAGGRRTGELFF. CDR3 DNA: TGCGCCAGCAGCTTGGAACTAGCGGGGGGCCGGAGGACCGGGGAGCTGTTTTTT.

The gene calls are TRBV7-9 and TRBJ1-1, with no clear D. The CDR3 consists of 16 residues. The V and J ends lost 2 bases and 1 base respectively, with 14 bases between them. The V gene's germline CDR1 is SEHNR and CDR2 FQNEAQ (reference sequence). CDR3: CASSLLADWQNTEAFF. As DNA, the CDR3 is TGTGCCAGCAGCTTATTGGCAGACTGGCAGAACACTGAAGCTTTCTTT. The full variable domain, in which reference TRBV7-9 and TRBJ1-1 provide the parts outside the CDR3, is DTGVSQNPRHKITKRGQNVTFRCDPISEHNRLYWYRQTLGQGPEFLTYFQNEAQLEKSRLLSDRFSAERPKGSFSTLEIQRTEQGDSAMYLCASSLLADWQNTEAFFGQGTRLTVV.

The chain links TRBV29-1 to TRBJ2-7; D uncertain. This CDR3 has 12 amino acids. Germline V gene sequence: CDR1 SQVTM, CDR2 ANQGSEA. Trimming removed 0 bases from V and 3 bases from J, with 6 bases in between. The CDR3: CSVEDLSYEQYF. CDR3 sequence (DNA): TGCAGCGTTGAAGACCTAAGCTACGAGCAGTACTTC.

The chain is built from TRBV5-6 and TRBJ2-6, with D possibly being TRBD1 (6 bases). From germline, CDR1 is SGHDT and CDR2 YYEEEE. The germline V and J ends were trimmed by 2 bases and 2 bases, with 8 bases remaining between them. The CDR3 totals 15 residues. The CDR3 sequence: CASSLGGPGANVLTF. The CDR3 DNA reads as TGTGCCAGCAGCTTAGGGGGTCCTGGGGCCAACGTCCTGACTTTC.

This sequence joins TRBV4-1 and TRBJ1-1; no definite D call. V lost 4 bases, J lost 3 bases, and 9 bases lay in between. The CDR3 totals 13 residues. Germline V gives CDR1 MGHRA, CDR2 YSYEKL. CDR3 region: CASSLRWDTEAFF. CDR3 bases: TGCGCCAGCAGCCTTCGGTGGGACACTGAAGCTTTCTTT.

This chain links TRBV6-6 with TRBJ2-1; TRBD2 matches 13 bases. J lost 7 bases, V lost 5 bases, and 8 bases had no gene match. The CDR3 spans 16 residues. Germline V CDR1 and CDR2: MNHNY, SVGAGI (reference sequence). CDR3 in amino acids: CASSPWTSGGQNEQFF. The DNA for the CDR3 is TGTGCCAGCAGTCCCTGGACTAGCGGGGGTCAAAATGAGCAGTTCTTC.

The V call is TRBV30, the J call TRBJ1-2; 8 bases agree with TRBD1. V lost 3 bases and J lost 8; bases outside the gene matches: 2. This CDR3 region has 11 residues. Germline-derived CDR1 and CDR2 are GTSNPN and SVGIG (reference sequence). The DNA for the CDR3 is TGTGCCTGGAGCGCAGGGGGCGGCTACACCTTC. Translated, it gives CAWSAGGGYTF.

This chain uses TRBV6-5 with TRBJ1-1, with D unresolved. V was shortened by 0 bases and J by 0 bases, with 8 bases between the two germline ends. The germline V gene encodes CDR1 MNHEY and CDR2 SVGAGI. The CDR3 has 15 amino acids. The CDR3 bases are TGTGCCAGCAGTTACTCGATACCGGTGAACACTGAAGCTTTCTTT. Protein sequence: CASSYSIPVNTEAFF.

This chain uses TRBV6-5 with TRBJ2-2; 9 bases fit TRBD1. This CDR3 contains 15 residues. The germline V gene has CDR1 MNHEY and CDR2 SVGAGI. V trimming: 6 bases; J trimming: 0 bases; junction bases outside the gene matches: 2. The DNA of the CDR3 is TGTGCCAGCAGCCGACAGGGGGCGAACACCGGGGAGCTGTTTTTT. It translates to CASSRQGANTGELFF.

The chain employs TRBV9 and TRBJ1-6, with D unresolved. The CDR3 spans 14 residues. V lost 2 bases to trimming and J lost 1 base, with 4 bases between them. Germline V gene sequence: CDR1 SGDLS, CDR2 YYNGEE. CDR3 DNA: TGTGCCAGCAGCGTCGGGTCCTATAATTCACCCCTCCACTTT. The encoded protein is CASSVGSYNSPLHF.

This chain joins TRBV28 and TRBJ1-6; no clear D gene. Trimming stripped 8 bases from V and 7 bases from J, with 15 bases between. Germline V gene data show CDR1 as MDHEN and CDR2 as SYDVKM. This CDR3 has 14 amino acids. The CDR3 sequence: CASGTIALNSPLHF. The CDR3 DNA is TGTGCCAGCGGAACGATAGCTTTAAATTCACCCCTCCACTTT.

The V and J genes are TRBV7-9 and TRBJ2-5, with 8 positions matching TRBD2. Trimming took 11 bases from V and 2 from J; bases not matched to a gene: 4. CDR1 and CDR2 (germline): SEHNR, FQNEAQ (reference sequence). This CDR3 spans 12 amino acids. As DNA, the CDR3 is TGTGCCCTACGGGGGGGTCAAGAGACCCAGTACTTC. Amino acids: CALRGGQETQYF. Complete variable domain (other parts from reference TRBV7-9 and TRBJ2-5): DTGVSQNPRHKITKRGQNVTFRCDPISEHNRLYWYRQTLGQGPEFLTYFQNEAQLEKSRLLSDRFSAERPKGSFSTLEIQRTEQGDSAMYLCALRGGQETQYFGPGTRLLVL.

This chain links TRBV7-6 with TRBJ2-1; TRBD2 matches at 7 bases. Germline CDR1 and CDR2: SGHVS and FNYEAQ. CDR3 length equals 16 residues. The ends lost 5 bases at V and 6 bases at J; junction bases unmatched: 13. The CDR3 DNA sequence: TGTGCCAGCAGCACGGTAGCGGGCCTTGAGCGCAATGAGCAGTTCTTC. Its protein is CASSTVAGLERNEQFF.

The V call is TRBV5-8, the J call TRBJ2-1, with a possible D match to TRBD2 (6 bases). V was trimmed by 1 base and J by 3 bases, leaving 11 bases between them. The CDR3 length is 15 residues. Germline V gene data show CDR1 as SGHTS and CDR2 as YDEGEE. The CDR3 nucleotides read TGTGCCAGCAGCTTGCGGGGGATGGGCTACAATGAGCAGTTCTTC. This codes for CASSLRGMGYNEQFF.

V is TRBV29-1 and J is TRBJ2-5; the match to TRBD1 covers 8 bases. The CDR3 has 13 residues. J gave up 1 base and V 7 bases, and 5 bases lay outside the gene matches. Germline V gives CDR1 SQVTM, CDR2 ANQGSEA. DNA of the CDR3: TGCAGCGCAGACAGGGGATCCCAAGAGACCCAGTACTTC. Its translation: CSADRGSQETQYF.

This clone occurred once. The V and J genes are TRBV4-3 and TRBJ1-4; 12 bases map to TRBD1. The CDR3 spans 20 residues. V lost 1 base to trimming and J lost 6 bases; unmatched junction nucleotides: 15. Germline-derived CDR1 and CDR2 are LGHNA and YSLEER. In DNA, the CDR3 is TGCGCCAGCAGCCAAGGTCCCGGGACAGGGGGCGTGCTGGTTTATGAAAAACTGTTTTTT. Its protein product is CASSQGPGTGGVLVYEKLFF.

The V gene is TRBV12-5, the J gene TRBJ1-1; D not certain. The germline gives CDR1 LGHNT, CDR2 FRNRAP. The V end was cut by 6 bases, the J end by 4 bases, with 12 bases between. The CDR3 spans 13 residues. In DNA, the CDR3 is TGTGCTAGTGGCTCGACCGCATCCACTGAAGCTTTCTTT. Amino acids: CASGSTASTEAFF.

The V call is TRBV2, the J call TRBJ2-7; a weak D match, TRBD2 (5 bases). The CDR3 is 14 amino acids. Germline CDR1 SNHLY, CDR2 FYNNEI. Trimming removed 4 bases from V and 1 base from J, with 11 bases in between. CDR3 bases: TGTGCCAGCAGTGTCCGGGGTCGTTCCTACGAGCAGTACTTC. This gives the protein CASSVRGRSYEQYF.

The gene calls are TRBV9 and TRBJ1-1; a possible D gene is TRBD1 (6 bases). The CDR3 sequence is 13 residues long. V was shortened by 3 bases and J by 10 bases, with 16 bases between the two germline ends. Germline CDR1 reads SGDLS; CDR2 reads YYNGEE. The CDR3 loop is CASSATTGFGAFF. CDR3 nucleotide sequence: TGTGCCAGCAGCGCTACCACAGGGTTTGGAGCTTTCTTT.

The rearrangement joins TRBV9 to TRBJ1-1; D is unresolved. CDR3 length: 14 residues. The germline V gene encodes CDR1 SGDLS and CDR2 YYNGEE. The V gene lost 1 base and the J gene lost 1 base, with 8 bases spanning the gap. The CDR3 here is CASSVHPGNTEAFF. The CDR3 DNA sequence: TGTGCCAGCAGCGTACATCCAGGGAACACTGAAGCTTTCTTT.

The chain is built from TRBV15 and TRBJ2-3, with D perhaps TRBD1 (5 bases). V shed 1 base and J shed 8 bases, with 13 bases lying between them. Per the germline V gene, CDR1 is LNHNV and CDR2 is YYDKDF (reference sequence). The CDR3 is 14 residues long. CDR3 residues: CATSRGQSQGTQYF. DNA for the CDR3: TGTGCCACCAGCAGAGGCCAGTCGCAGGGTACGCAGTATTTT.

The chain couples TRBV10-1 to TRBJ2-5; the D is unclear. Trimming left V 5 bases short and J 1 base short, with 8 bases between. CDR3 length: 13 amino acids. CDR1 and CDR2 (germline): WNHNN, SYGVQD (reference sequence). The CDR3 protein is CASSKGFQETQYF. CDR3 sequence (DNA): TGCGCCAGCAGTAAGGGCTTCCAAGAGACCCAGTACTTC.

This clone was observed a single time. J is TRBJ1-2 and V is TRBV29-1; 9 nucleotides line up with TRBD1. This CDR3 region has 14 residues. Looked up from germline, CDR1 is SQVTM and CDR2 is ANQGSEA. With 2 bases clipped from V and 8 bases from J, the junction kept 9 bases outside the gene matches. CDR3: CSVERGQGSLGYTF. CDR3 coding DNA: TGCAGCGTTGAAAGGGGACAGGGCAGTTTGGGCTACACCTTC.

The chain is built from TRBV6-1 and TRBJ1-1; D not resolved. Trimming shortened V by 5 bases and J by 2 bases, and 12 bases separated the two germline ends. The CDR3 covers 14 residues. Germline CDR1 reads MNHNS; CDR2 reads SASEGT. This chain's CDR3 is CASSPHIVNTEAFF. CDR3 DNA sequence: TGTGCCAGCAGTCCACACATTGTTAACACTGAAGCTTTCTTT.

The rearrangement links TRBV19 to TRBJ1-1, with D possibly TRBD1 on 5 matching bases. CDR1 is LNHDA, CDR2 SQIVND, per germline (reference sequence). CDR3 length: 14 amino acids. Trimming stripped 2 bases from V and 1 base from J, with 8 bases between. CDR3 sequence (DNA): TGTGCCAGTAGTATAAAGGGGCGGAACACTGAAGCTTTCTTT. Its protein is CASSIKGRNTEAFF. Using reference TRBV19 and TRBJ1-1 for the parts outside the CDR3, the full variable domain is DGGITQSPKYLFRKEGQNVTLSCEQNLNHDAMYWYRQDPGQGLRLIYYSQIVNDFQKGDIAEGYSVSREKKESFPLTVTSAQKNPTAFYLCASSIKGRNTEAFFGQGTRLTVV.

This chain connects TRBV5-1 to TRBJ2-2; no clear D gene. Germline assignment: CDR1 SGHRS and CDR2 YFSETQ. This CDR3 contains 15 residues. V was trimmed by 0 bases and J by 9 bases, leaving 15 bases between them. CDR3 coding DNA: TGCGCCAGCAGCTTGGGCCCGGCAAGTGTGCGGGAGCTGTTTTTT. It yields the protein CASSLGPASVRELFF.